These T cell receptor beta chains were read from a single sample in a study of CD8+ T cells in alopecia areata. Sequencing used immunoSEQ multiplex PCR; TCRdb keeps in-frame clones, though not all of them. The table records around 160,000 clones, approximately 60% of them present only once. Material: CD4+ T cells sorted from blood, obtained at week 24, from a patient treated with tofacitinib. These receptors all come from a human donor with alopecia areata. CDR3s include the opening cysteine and the closing phenylalanine or tryptophan. D genes are given only for firm matches. For some rows the clone size is stated as once, few or many, or as a class when expanded; others skip it.

TRBJ1-1,.,TRBV25-1,.,CASSEAIEGDTEAFF,TGTGCCAGCAGTGAAGCGATCGAGGGGGACACTGAAGCTTTCTTT
TRBJ1-5,.,TRBV29-1,.,CSVAQGTNQPQHF,TGCAGCGTTGCTCAGGGGACGAATCAGCCCCAGCATTTT
TRBJ2-3,.,TRBV7-8,TRBD2,CASLAGGADTQYF,TGTGCCAGCTTAGCGGGGGGTGCAGATACGCAGTATTTT
TRBJ2-1,once,TRBV4-1,TRBD2,CASSQTATSGGGDEQFF,TGCGCCAGCAGCCAGACAGCGACTAGCGGGGGGGGCGATGAGCAGTTCTTC
TRBJ2-7,.,TRBV29-1,TRBD1,CSVGQGTSEQYF,TGCAGCGTGGGACAGGGAACCTCCGAGCAGTACTTC
TRBJ2-7,.,TRBV5-4,.,CASSLEGSSNEQYF,TGTGCCAGCAGCTTGGAGGGATCTAGCAACGAGCAGTACTTC
TRBJ1-4,.,TRBV6-5,.,CASSGDIWSEKLFF,TGTGCCAGCAGTGGGGACATCTGGAGTGAAAAACTGTTTTTT
TRBJ2-5,.,TRBV30,.,CAWTYGGLETQYF,TGTGCCTGGACTTACGGGGGACTGGAGACCCAGTACTTC
TRBJ2-1,.,TRBV2,.,CASSLLAVQFF,TGTGCCAGCAGTCTGCTAGCTGTGCAGTTCTTC
TRBJ1-2,.,TRBV29-1,.,CSAQKTGPYGYTF,TGCAGCGCCCAAAAGACAGGCCCATATGGCTACACCTTC
TRBJ1-2,.,TRBV27,TRBD1,CASKVTGAYGYTF,TGTGCCAGCAAGGTCACAGGGGCCTATGGCTACACCTTC
TRBJ2-2,few,TRBV15,.,CATSTGRGAGELFF,TGTGCCACCAGCACGGGAAGAGGGGCCGGGGAGCTGTTTTTT
TRBJ1-6,few,TRBV11-2,.,CASSPGRNSPLHF,TGTGCCAGCAGTCCCGGTCGTAATTCACCCCTCCACTTT
TRBJ2-2,.,TRBV10-3,.,CAISESMGRSTGELFF,TGTGCCATCAGTGAGTCGATGGGGCGGTCCACCGGGGAGCTGTTTTTT
TRBJ2-1,.,TRBV5-6,TRBD2,CASSLRATSGGYNEQFF,TGTGCCAGCAGCTTACGCGCCACTAGCGGGGGGTACAATGAGCAGTTCTTC
TRBJ1-2,.,TRBV15,.,CATSRDNFEIEGYTF,TGTGCCACCAGCAGAGATAATTTTGAGATTGAGGGCTACACCTTC
TRBJ1-2,.,TRBV4-1,.,CASSRAAGARGYTF,TGCGCCAGCAGCCGGGCAGCGGGAGCCCGTGGCTACACCTTC
TRBJ1-2,.,TRBV6-6,.,CASTPSEGYYGYTF,TGTGCCAGCACCCCGTCGGAGGGCTACTATGGCTACACCTTC
TRBJ2-7,.,TRBV4-2,.,CASSQDDSYEQYF,TGTGCCAGCAGCCAAGATGACTCCTACGAGCAGTACTTC
TRBJ2-7,.,TRBV29-1,TRBD2,CSGQSGGPPYEQYF,TGCAGCGGACAAAGCGGGGGGCCCCCCTACGAGCAGTACTTC
TRBJ1-2,.,TRBV19,.,CASSRPGAYGYTF,TGTGCCAGTAGCCGCCCAGGGGCCTATGGCTACACCTTC
TRBJ1-2,.,TRBV14,.,CASYGGAQGYGYTF,TGTGCCAGCTACGGGGGGGCACAGGGCTATGGCTACACCTTC
TRBJ2-5,once,TRBV6-6,.,CASTSLQETQYF,TGTGCCAGCACTAGCCTGCAAGAGACCCAGTACTTC
TRBJ2-1,few,TRBV11-2,.,CASSLESGGGARGFF,TGTGCCAGCAGCTTAGAATCAGGTGGTGGGGCGAGAGGATTCTTC
TRBJ2-7,.,TRBV7-2,.,CASSERTSYEQYF,TGTGCCAGCAGCGAGCGTACCTCCTACGAGCAGTACTTC
TRBJ1-1,.,TRBV5-1,.,CASSLGGATEAFF,TGCGCCAGCAGCTTGGGAGGGGCAACTGAAGCTTTCTTT
TRBJ2-5,.,TRBV19,.,CASSKFQGGGETQYF,TGTGCCAGTAGTAAATTTCAAGGTGGTGGGGAGACCCAGTACTTC
TRBJ2-4,.,TRBV2,TRBD2,CASSARRGRGKNIQYF,TGTGCCAGCAGCGCCAGGAGAGGGAGGGGCAAAAACATTCAGTACTTC
TRBJ2-7,few,TRBV30,TRBD2,CAWTTGSGGSEQYF,TGTGCCTGGACCACGGGTAGCGGGGGATCCGAGCAGTACTTC
TRBJ2-5,.,TRBV4-1,.,CASSPDRETQYF,TGCGCCAGCAGCCCCGACAGAGAGACCCAGTACTTC
TRBJ1-5,.,TRBV5-1,TRBD1,CASSSGQFNQPQHF,TGCGCCAGCAGCTCGGGACAGTTCAATCAGCCCCAGCATTTT
TRBJ1-2,once,TRBV4-2,.,CASSQEGGGKGGGYTF,TGTGCCAGCAGCCAAGAGGGTGGAGGGAAAGGGGGTGGCTACACCTTC
TRBJ1-2,few,TRBV27,.,CASRKAEGSNYGYTF,TGTGCCAGCAGGAAAGCGGAGGGCTCTAACTATGGCTACACCTTC
TRBJ1-1,.,TRBV29-1,.,CSVEVSMNTEAFF,TGCAGCGTTGAGGTCAGTATGAACACTGAAGCTTTCTTT
TRBJ2-7,once,TRBV6-5,TRBD1,CASRWDRVYEQYF,TGTGCCAGCAGATGGGACAGGGTCTACGAGCAGTACTTC
TRBJ1-4,.,TRBV5-1,TRBD1,CASSLGTAGREKLFF,TGCGCCAGCAGCTTAGGGACAGCCGGACGGGAAAAACTGTTTTTT
TRBJ1-2,.,TRBV9,TRBD1,CASSVGGGTGYTF,TGTGCCAGCAGCGTAGGAGGGGGCACTGGCTACACCTTC
TRBJ2-2,.,TRBV7-9,.,CASSLGRTVNTGELFF,TGTGCCAGCAGCTTGGGGCGTACAGTTAACACCGGGGAGCTGTTTTTT
TRBJ2-4,once,TRBV30,.,CAWSRGGNIQYF,TGTGCCTGGAGTAGGGGGGGAAACATTCAGTACTTC
TRBJ2-4,few,TRBV6-5,TRBD1,CASSRGQGGNIQYF,TGTGCCAGCAGCCGGGGACAGGGGGGAAACATTCAGTACTTC
TRBJ1-2,few,TRBV5-1,.,CASSLEGNKESGYTF,TGCGCCAGCAGCTTGGAGGGCAACAAGGAGTCGGGCTACACCTTC
TRBJ2-5,.,TRBV6-1,.,CASRLQETQYF,TGTGCCAGCAGACTCCAAGAGACCCAGTACTTC
TRBJ1-6,.,TRBV10-3,TRBD1,CAISGDSLSSYNSPLHF,TGTGCCATCAGTGGGGACAGCCTGAGCTCCTATAATTCACCCCTCCACTTT
TRBJ2-3,.,TRBV5-1,.,CASSSLTEATDTQYF,TGCGCCAGCAGCTCACTGACAGAAGCCACAGATACGCAGTATTTT
TRBJ2-2,few,TRBV19,.,CASKLSGTGELFF,TGTGCCAGTAAATTGTCGGGGACCGGGGAGCTGTTTTTT
TRBJ1-2,.,TRBV29-1,.,CSVMTGFYGYTF,TGCAGCGTTATGACAGGCTTCTATGGCTACACCTTC
TRBJ2-6,few,TRBV30,.,CACGSGANVLTF,TGTGCCTGTGGATCTGGGGCCAACGTCCTGACTTTC
TRBJ2-3,.,TRBV11-2,TRBD2,CASSWGGNTQYF,TGTGCCAGCAGCTGGGGGGGAAATACGCAGTATTTT
TRBJ1-2,few,TRBV7-2,.,CASSSRDGPYGYTF,TGTGCCAGCAGCTCACGCGACGGTCCTTATGGCTACACCTTC
TRBJ2-7,.,TRBV2,TRBD1,CASGQGAREQYF,TGTGCCAGCGGGCAGGGGGCGCGGGAGCAGTACTTC
TRBJ2-7,.,TRBV5-1,TRBD1,CASRPGQGHEQYF,TGCGCCAGCAGGCCGGGACAGGGTCACGAGCAGTACTTC
TRBJ2-5,few,TRBV5-6,TRBD1,CASSLTGQGETQYF,TGTGCCAGCAGCTTGACGGGACAGGGAGAGACCCAGTACTTC
TRBJ1-4,.,TRBV6-5,TRBD1,CASSLSGQGIGKLFF,TGTGCCAGCAGTCTGAGTGGACAGGGGATCGGAAAACTGTTTTTT